This entry is about one T cell receptor beta chain. Its antigen remains unidentified. The input lacks base qualities; no much larger clone sits a single base away. Library preparation employed RT-PCR. The run used an Illumina HiSeq 2500. TCRdb trimmed public reads at Q25 via fastp, called clones via MiXCR and kept in-frame beta chains. Rows matching on CDR3 protein sequence are summarized as one entry with the most common DNA and genes. The sample yields about 3,600 distinct CDR3 sequences; approximately 87% were counted once. Jointly, the top ten make up approximately 2.8% of the sample. The source of the sample is a study of yellow fever vaccine responses in identical twins listed by TCRdb under 2018. For the wider study: In the study, vaccine-responding T cell clones were precisely tracked in identical twins. What the authors observed across the whole study: The authors reported that the T cell response to vaccination in identical twins appeared partly convergent and partly personalized.

The CDR1 and CDR2 encoded by the germline V gene are SQVTM and ANQGSEA. From its cysteine to its phenylalanine, the CDR3 spans 13 amino acids. CDR3 DNA is the only sequence kept; it has 39 bases, read in frame from the first base. A distance of 14 bases separates the germline ends of V and J, which lose 6 bases and 3 bases respectively. The origin of this receptor is a woman aged 18-29 years who received the yellow fever vaccine. Donor details come from another sample of the same person, matched by shared clones. The chain was built from TRBV29-1 and TRBJ1-1; the D gene assignment is ambiguous. Source: T cells from blood (PBMCs), unsorted or a sorted subset (not recorded which), taken before or after yellow fever vaccination (not recorded which). The CDR3 reads as follows: CSVEQIPDTEAFF. In nucleotides, the sequence is TGCAGCGTGGAACAAATACCAGACACTGAAGCTTTCTTT.